This TCR beta chain was captured in a study of response to subunit inactivated influenza vaccine. The study's findings and limits: Researchers suggested that each seasonal influenza vaccination recruits few new T cells.

MiXCR was run by TCRdb on the RT-PCR reads, yielding one entry per CDR3 protein. The repertoire holds approximately 700,000 distinct CDR3 sequences, with approximately 13% as singletons. Germline-derived CDR1 and CDR2 are LGHDT and YNNKEL (reference sequence). The CDR3 length is 13 residues. The germline V and J ends were trimmed by 4 bases and 6 bases, with 10 bases remaining between them. This clonotype has only a few counts. Its antigen is not identified. Sequencing used PBMCs from blood, obtained less than 15 days before vaccination. The J gene is TRBJ2-1, the V gene TRBV3-1; D uncertain. This clonotype was obtained from a man aged 45-60 years who received an inactivated influenza vaccine. The CDR3 spells CASSPDPGNEQFF. The CDR3 DNA sequence: TGTGCCAGCAGCCCTGACCCGGGCAATGAGCAGTTCTTC.